This T cell receptor (beta chain) was documented in a study of blood T cells in healthy people across ages. A sample-barcoded 5' primer and a J-beta primer mix were used in a second PCR of roughly 6 to 11 cycles. Using its own MiXCR run on the 5' RACE reads, TCRdb lists one record per CDR3 protein. Among roughly 800,000 distinct CDR3 sequences listed, roughly 60% were seen once. Study-wide findings and caveats: Naive and antigen-experienced cells could not be conclusively compared, given unsorted PBMCs. More naive CD4+ cells and higher diversity marked long-lived donors relative to aged donors.

In germline, CDR1 is ENHRY, CDR2 SYGVKD. V was cut by 5 bases and J by 3 bases, with 14 bases left in between. The CDR3 consists of 15 residues. Donor samples were obtained from healthy Caucasian individuals from Russia, aged 6 to 90. Each sample gave at least 6 million isolated PBMCs. As concerns this clonotype: Its antigen is not identified.

The source material was blood. The chain links TRBV10-3 to TRBJ1-5, with a possible D match to TRBD1 (6 bases). This TCR came from a man aged 30 to 45 in good health. The DNA of the CDR3 is TGTGCCATCAGTTTAAGGGGACACACCAATCAGCCCCAGCATTTT. Translated, it gives CAISLRGHTNQPQHF.